This entry lists 13 T cell receptor beta chains sequenced from one sample in a study of blood T cell repertoires in COVID-19. Clones were sequenced by immunoSEQ multiplex PCR, and TCRdb holds only the in-frame ones, with some missing. This sample has under 300,000 clones, with 85% to 90% found just once. The sequenced sample was PBMCs or T cells enriched from blood (not recorded which). The receptor source for this set is a woman in her 50s who had recovered from COVID-19.

The V gene is TRBV6-1, the J gene TRBJ2-6, with a weak D call TRBD1 (5 bases). The V end was cut by 3 bases, the J end by 2 bases, with 8 bases between. This CDR3 spans 15 amino acids. Per germline, CDR1 MNHNS and CDR2 SASEGT. This CDR3 is CASSEAGTGANVLTF. CDR3 DNA: TGTGCCAGCAGTGAGGCAGGGACTGGGGCCAACGTCCTGACTTTC.

This clone was recorded once. The J gene is TRBJ2-3, the V gene TRBV7-6, with a weak D call TRBD2 (5 bases). The germline V and J ends were trimmed by 0 bases and 0 bases, with 13 bases remaining between them. The CDR3 covers 17 residues. Germline lookup yields CDR1 SGHVS and CDR2 FNYEAQ. The CDR3 sequence is CASSLAWRAKSTDTQYF. The DNA for the CDR3 is TGTGCCAGCAGCTTAGCGTGGCGGGCTAAGAGCACAGATACGCAGTATTTT.

CDR3 sequence (DNA): TGTGCCAGCAGCTTCGTCGGGACAGGTTATAATTCACCCCTCCACTTT. This sequence encodes CASSFVGTGYNSPLHF. The V call is TRBV5-8, the J call TRBJ1-6; TRBD1 aligns across 8 bases. CDR3 length: 16 amino acids. V was clipped by 2 bases and J by 4 bases; unmatched bases: 5. Germline V gives CDR1 SGHTS, CDR2 YDEGEE.

The CDR3 region has the DNA TGTGCCAGCAGCCTTAGCGGAGGGTACTCCTACGAGCAGTACTTC. Its protein is CASSLSGGYSYEQYF. The rearrangement joins TRBV7-6 to TRBJ2-7; TRBD2 is a possible D gene (6 bases). This CDR3 is built from 15 residues. Trimming took off 5 bases at V and 0 bases at J, with 14 bases between the two ends. CDR1 and CDR2 from the germline V gene are SGHVS and FNYEAQ.

The chain is built from TRBV7-2 and TRBJ1-2; D unclear. The germline CDR1 and CDR2 sequences are SGHTA and FQGNSA. The CDR3 runs 14 residues. Trimming removed 1 base at V and 2 bases at J, with 8 bases between. The CDR3: CASSLGQRNYGYTF. As DNA, the CDR3 is TGTGCCAGCAGCTTAGGCCAGCGGAACTATGGCTACACCTTC.

The rearrangement uses TRBV7-8 and TRBJ2-1; 15 nucleotides align to TRBD2. Trimming at V came to 4 bases and at J to 4 bases, leaving 8 bases not matched to a gene. Germline CDR1 SGHVS, CDR2 FQNEAQ. The CDR3 runs 18 residues. The CDR3 bases are TGTGCCAGCAGCTACCAGGGACTAGCGGGAGGCCTATACAATGAGCAGTTCTTC. As protein: CASSYQGLAGGLYNEQFF.

The V call is TRBV5-1, the J call TRBJ1-1; tentatively, D is TRBD1 (5 bases). V lost 0 bases, J lost 3 bases, and 9 bases lay in between. Germline lookup yields CDR1 SGHRS and CDR2 YFSETQ. The CDR3 covers 14 residues. CDR3 bases: TGCGCCAGCAGCTTGGGACAGCTAGACACTGAAGCTTTCTTT. This translates into CASSLGQLDTEAFF.

This chain uses TRBV19 with TRBJ1-5; D perhaps matches TRBD1 (5 bases). The germline V gene encodes CDR1 LNHDA and CDR2 SQIVND (reference sequence). The V end was cut by 4 bases, the J end by 3 bases, with 16 bases between. CDR3 length equals 16 residues. The DNA of the CDR3 is TGTGCCAGTAGTAGTGACAGCTCCAAAAACAATCAGCCCCAGCATTTT. It yields the protein CASSSDSSKNNQPQHF.

The chain links TRBV19 to TRBJ2-1, with 9 bases that match TRBD2. The V and J ends lost 6 bases and 7 bases, in that order; junction bases with no gene match: 4. This CDR3 is 13 amino acids long. Germline CDR1 reads LNHDA; CDR2 reads SQIVND (reference sequence). CDR3 residues: CASRREGRNEQFF. DNA for the CDR3: TGTGCCAGTAGGCGGGAGGGCCGGAATGAGCAGTTCTTC.

The J gene is TRBJ2-3, the V gene TRBV7-3, with 11 nucleotides matching TRBD2. With V trimmed by 2 bases and J by 6 bases, 22 bases remained unmatched. Germline V CDR1 and CDR2: SGHTA, FQGTGA. The CDR3 is 21 amino acids. The CDR3 sequence: CASSLYTAGSGRAGSSDTQYF. The CDR3, as DNA: TGTGCCAGCAGCTTATATACAGCCGGTAGCGGGAGGGCCGGGAGCTCGGATACGCAGTATTTT.

The J gene is TRBJ1-5, the V gene TRBV19, with D possibly TRBD1 on 6 matching bases. V gave up 3 bases and J gave up 4 bases, with 19 bases separating them. The CDR3 extends over 17 amino acids. Germline CDR1 is LNHDA and CDR2 is SQIVND (reference sequence). The CDR3 nucleotides are TGTGCCAGTAGTATCCCAGGGGAAGGTGGGTCGAATCAGCCCCAGCATTTT. Translated, it gives CASSIPGEGGSNQPQHF.

V gene TRBV27 combines with J gene TRBJ1-4, with 7 bases identical to TRBD1. In germline, CDR1 is MNHEY, CDR2 SMNVEV (reference sequence). CDR3 length equals 14 residues. The ends lost 6 bases at V and 5 bases at J; junction bases unmatched: 6. CDR3 region: CASSRMGQNEKLFF. The DNA for the CDR3 is TGTGCCAGCAGCCGAATGGGACAGAATGAAAAACTGTTTTTT.

The V call is TRBV5-6, the J call TRBJ2-3; TRBD2 agrees at 12 bases. Germline V CDR1 and CDR2: SGHDT, YYEEEE. The trim removed 4 bases at V and 4 bases at J, leaving 7 bases unmatched. CDR3 length: 16 amino acids. DNA for the CDR3: TGTGCCAGCAGCCCCGCGACTAGCGGGAGAGCAGATACGCAGTATTTT. It encodes CASSPATSGRADTQYF.